This T cell receptor beta chain was captured in a study of CD8 T cells in Susac syndrome. Random hexamers were used to reverse transcribe roughly 0.5 to 1 ug of RNA. TCRdb re-called the immunoSEQ multiplex PCR reads through MiXCR, storing one row per CDR3 protein. The data hold tens of thousands of distinct CDR3 sequences, with just under 95% observed a single time. The multiple sclerosis controls were treatment-naive patients with relapsing-remitting disease that was stable or active. Negative isolation yielded CD4+ and CD8+ T cells, and FACS enriched TEMRA cells. The receptor was isolated from a human donor with multiple sclerosis. Sequences were obtained from CD8+ T cells from PBMCs.

CDR3 nucleotide sequence: TGCAGCGTCCGAGGGCTAGATCCCTACGAGCAGTACTTC. This codes for CSVRGLDPYEQYF. The chain recombines TRBV29-1 with TRBJ2-7; TRBD2 might be the D (5 bases). Trimming removed 6 bases at V and 2 bases at J, with 14 bases between. The CDR3 runs 13 residues. Looked up from germline, CDR1 is SQVTM and CDR2 is ANQGSEA.